The source of this T cell receptor (beta chain) is a study of T-cell reconstitution after alpha-beta-depleted transplantation in children. Unique molecular identifiers were incorporated into the prepared TCRbeta library. A single record per CDR3 protein comes from TCRdb applying MiXCR to the PCR reads. Of 350,000 to 500,000 distinct CDR3 sequences in the sample, roughly 43% were seen once. This CDR3 is built from 18 residues. Trimming cost V 4 bases and J 3 bases, with 22 bases left between them. Germline V gene data show CDR1 as MDHEN and CDR2 as SYDVKM. Source: PBMCs, taken before TCRalphabeta/CD19-depleted stem cell transplant. The TCR was taken from a girl aged 2 to 10 with aplastic anemia, due to receive a stem cell transplant. J is TRBJ1-3 and V is TRBV28; no definite D call. CDR3 protein: CASSSPAFRWRNGNTIYF. The CDR3 nucleotides read TGTGCCAGCAGTTCCCCTGCGTTTCGGTGGCGCAATGGAAACACCATATATTTT.